The entry that follows covers one T cell receptor (beta chain) sequence. Antigen unknown. Using immunoSEQ multiplex PCR, the repertoire was profiled, and TCRdb retains in-frame clones only, with some absent. The sample consists of around 66,000 clones, roughly 92% of them appearing once. The data were taken from a study of OX40 agonist ivuxolimab in advanced cancers. Study-level information: As their treatment, patients were administered ivuxolimab, an agonistic anti-OX40 (CD134) antibody. General study points: Dosing at 0.1 to 3.0 mg/kg was accompanied by clonal expansion of CD4+ and CD8+ blood T cells by week 6. Low levels of normalized T-cell clonal expansion also appeared in some nonresponders.

The CDR3 consists of 14 residues. Germline V CDR1 and CDR2: SGHRS, YFSETQ. V shed 3 bases, J shed 3 bases, and the junction held 1 base outside the gene matches. This receptor was taken from an adult with an advanced solid tumor such as melanoma, head and neck, liver or kidney cancer. Material: CD4+ or CD8+ T cells sorted from blood, obtained in a trial of the OX40 agonist ivuxolimab. The chain employs TRBV5-1 and TRBJ1-2, with 11 bases fitting TRBD1. CDR3 coding DNA: TGCGCCAGCAGCTGGACAGGGGGCGACTATGGCTACACCTTC. This translates into CASSWTGGDYGYTF.